The entry below describes one TCR beta chain. Antigen: not known. These data come from a study of beta chain features in type 1 diabetes. Findings and limits, study-wide: Researchers caution that PCR might favor shorter templates, equally among patients and controls. TCRB CDR3 length was moderately but significantly reduced in all four CD4+ subsets of Type 1 diabetes patients.

What was sequenced were expressed TCRB transcripts, since all of the isolated RNA had been reverse transcribed. Profiled with immunoSEQ multiplex PCR; TCRdb holds only in-frame clones, not every one. The sample includes around 690,000 clones, around an eighth of them seen just once. This CDR3 has 15 amino acids. Germline assignment: CDR1 SGHNT and CDR2 YYREEE (reference sequence). V shed 1 base and J 2 bases; nucleotides not matched to a gene: 6. Every donor had blood drawn once into heparin, around 120 mL on average. The sequencing sample was made of naive CD4+ T cells from blood. The chain uses TRBV5-4 and TRBJ2-7; 7 bases align to TRBD1. The clonotype was recovered from a man aged 30 to 45 with type 1 diabetes. The CDR3, as DNA: TGTGCCAGCAGCTTGATGGCAGGGGGAGCCTACGAGCAGTACTTC. As protein: CASSLMAGGAYEQYF.